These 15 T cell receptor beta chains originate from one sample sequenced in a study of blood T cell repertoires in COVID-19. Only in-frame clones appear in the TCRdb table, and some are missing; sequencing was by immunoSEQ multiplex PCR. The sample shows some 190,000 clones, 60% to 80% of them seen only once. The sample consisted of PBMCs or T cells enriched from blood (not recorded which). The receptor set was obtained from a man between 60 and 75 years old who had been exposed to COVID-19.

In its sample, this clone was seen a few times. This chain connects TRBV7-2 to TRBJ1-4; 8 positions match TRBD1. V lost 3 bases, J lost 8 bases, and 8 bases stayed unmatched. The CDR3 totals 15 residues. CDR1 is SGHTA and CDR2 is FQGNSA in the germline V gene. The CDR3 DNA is TGTGCCAGCAGCTTGGGTACAGGGGGGGGAGAAAAACTGTTTTTT. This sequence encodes CASSLGTGGGEKLFF.

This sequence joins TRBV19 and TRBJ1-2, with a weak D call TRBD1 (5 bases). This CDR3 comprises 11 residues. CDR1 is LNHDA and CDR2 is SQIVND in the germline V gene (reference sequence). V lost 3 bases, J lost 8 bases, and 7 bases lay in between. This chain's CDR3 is CASSIQGGYTF. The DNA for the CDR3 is TGTGCCAGTAGTATCCAGGGAGGCTACACCTTC.

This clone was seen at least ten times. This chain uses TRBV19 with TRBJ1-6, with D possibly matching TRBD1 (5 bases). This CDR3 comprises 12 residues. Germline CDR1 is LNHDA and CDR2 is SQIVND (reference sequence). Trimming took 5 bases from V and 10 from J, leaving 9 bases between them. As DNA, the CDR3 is TGTGCCAGTAGTCCTCGGGGGTCACCCCTCCACTTT. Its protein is CASSPRGSPLHF.

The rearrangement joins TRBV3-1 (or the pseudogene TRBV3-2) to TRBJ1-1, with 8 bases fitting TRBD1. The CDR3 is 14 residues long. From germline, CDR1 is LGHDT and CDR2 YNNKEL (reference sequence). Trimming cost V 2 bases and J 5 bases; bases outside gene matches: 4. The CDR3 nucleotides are TGTGCCAGCAGCCAACCAACAGGGGGTACTGAAGCTTTCTTT. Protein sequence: CASSQPTGGTEAFF.

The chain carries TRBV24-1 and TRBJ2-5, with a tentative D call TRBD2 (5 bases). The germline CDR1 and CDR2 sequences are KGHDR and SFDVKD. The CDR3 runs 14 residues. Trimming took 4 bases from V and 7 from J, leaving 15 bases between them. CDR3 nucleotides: TGTGCCACCAGTGAGTGGACGGTGGGAGCGACCCAGTACTTC. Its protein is CATSEWTVGATQYF.

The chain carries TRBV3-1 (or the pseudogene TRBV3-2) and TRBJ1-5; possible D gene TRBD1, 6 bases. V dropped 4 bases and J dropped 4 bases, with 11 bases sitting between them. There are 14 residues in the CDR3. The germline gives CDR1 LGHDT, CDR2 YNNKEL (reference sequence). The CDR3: CASSRDQGNQPQHF. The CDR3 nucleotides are TGTGCCAGCAGCCGAGACCAGGGGAATCAGCCCCAGCATTTT.

This chain's CDR3 is CASRVGDTNSPLHF. The CDR3 DNA follows: TGCGCCAGCAGGGTAGGGGATACTAATTCACCCCTCCACTTT. V and J are TRBV5-1 and TRBJ1-6, with a weak D call TRBD1 (5 bases). Trimming took 5 bases from V and 6 from J, leaving 12 bases between them. CDR1 is SGHRS and CDR2 is YFSETQ in the germline V gene. This CDR3 is built from 14 residues. The whole variable domain, filled in from reference TRBV5-1 and TRBJ1-6, reads KAGVTQTPRYLIKTRGQQVTLSCSPISGHRSVSWYQQTPGQGLQFLFEYFSETQRNKGNFPGRFSGRQFSNSRSEMNVSTLELGDSALYLCASRVGDTNSPLHFGNGTRLTVT.

The CDR3 sequence is CATSAGLSLQETQYF. CDR3 bases: TGTGCCACCAGTGCGGGACTATCCCTCCAAGAGACCCAGTACTTC. This sequence joins TRBV24-1 and TRBJ2-5, with TRBD2 identical over 7 bases. The CDR3 is made up of 15 amino acids. Germline-derived CDR1 and CDR2 are KGHDR and SFDVKD. The V and J ends lost 5 bases and 1 base, in that order; junction bases with no gene match: 6.

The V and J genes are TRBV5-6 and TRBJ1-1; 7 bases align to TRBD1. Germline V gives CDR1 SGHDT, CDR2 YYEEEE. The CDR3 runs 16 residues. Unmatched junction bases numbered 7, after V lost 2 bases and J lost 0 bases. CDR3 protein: CASSFGTAIMNTEAFF. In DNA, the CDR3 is TGTGCCAGCAGCTTTGGGACAGCTATAATGAACACTGAAGCTTTCTTT.

CDR3 nucleotides: TGTGCCAGCAAGAGGAGAGATAGGTGGTTGCTGTTTTTT. This sequence encodes CASKRRDRWLLFF. The chain links TRBV28 to TRBJ1-4; D is unclear. The ends were cut back, 7 bases at V and 14 bases at J, with 20 bases in the middle. The CDR3 has 13 residues. CDR1 is MDHEN, CDR2 SYDVKM, per germline. The full variable domain, with the rest looked up from reference TRBV28 and TRBJ1-4, is DVKVTQSSRYLVKRTGEKVFLECVQDMDHENMFWYRQDPGLGLRLIYFSYDVKMKEKGDIPEGYSVSREKKERFSLILESASTNQTSMYLCASKRRDRWLLFFGSGTQLSVL.

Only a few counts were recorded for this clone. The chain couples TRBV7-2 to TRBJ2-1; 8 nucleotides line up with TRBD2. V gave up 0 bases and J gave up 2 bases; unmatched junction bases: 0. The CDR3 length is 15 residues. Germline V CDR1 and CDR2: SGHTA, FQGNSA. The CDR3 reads CASSLAAGAYNEQFF. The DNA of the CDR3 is TGTGCCAGCAGCTTAGCAGCGGGAGCCTACAATGAGCAGTTCTTC.

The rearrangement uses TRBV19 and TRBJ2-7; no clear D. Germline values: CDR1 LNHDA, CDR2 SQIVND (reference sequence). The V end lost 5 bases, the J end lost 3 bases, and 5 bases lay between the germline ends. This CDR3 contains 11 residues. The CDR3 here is CASSVGYEQYF. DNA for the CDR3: TGTGCCAGTAGTGTCGGCTACGAGCAGTACTTC. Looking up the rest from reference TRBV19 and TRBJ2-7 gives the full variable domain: DGGITQSPKYLFRKEGQNVTLSCEQNLNHDAMYWYRQDPGQGLRLIYYSQIVNDFQKGDIAEGYSVSREKKESFPLTVTSAQKNPTAFYLCASSVGYEQYFGPGTRLTVT.

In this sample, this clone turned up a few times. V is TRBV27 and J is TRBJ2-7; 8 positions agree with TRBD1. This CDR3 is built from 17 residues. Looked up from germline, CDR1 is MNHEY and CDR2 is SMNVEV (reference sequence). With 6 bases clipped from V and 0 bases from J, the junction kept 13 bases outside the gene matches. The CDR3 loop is CASRRTGTGQGSYEQYF. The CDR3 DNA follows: TGTGCCAGCAGACGAACCGGGACAGGCCAGGGCTCCTACGAGCAGTACTTC.

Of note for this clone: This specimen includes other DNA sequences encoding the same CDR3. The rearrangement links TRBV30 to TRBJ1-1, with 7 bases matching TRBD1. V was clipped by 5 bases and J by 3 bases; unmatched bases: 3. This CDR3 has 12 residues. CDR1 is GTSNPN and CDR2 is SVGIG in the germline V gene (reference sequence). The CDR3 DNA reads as TGTGCCTGGGGGGACAGAGACACTGAAGCTTTCTTT. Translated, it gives CAWGDRDTEAFF.

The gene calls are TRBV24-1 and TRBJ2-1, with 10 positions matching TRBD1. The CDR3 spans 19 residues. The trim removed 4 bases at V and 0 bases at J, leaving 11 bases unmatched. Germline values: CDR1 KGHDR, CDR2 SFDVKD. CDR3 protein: CATSDQHPGQGISYNEQFF. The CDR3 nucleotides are TGTGCCACCAGTGACCAACACCCGGGACAGGGGATCTCCTACAATGAGCAGTTCTTC.